A selection of T cell receptor beta chains follows, all from one sample in a study of blood T cell repertoires in COVID-19. Sequenced by immunoSEQ multiplex PCR; TCRdb stores in-frame clones only, minus some. Among about 59,000 clones, 81% were seen once, and the ten largest hold 25% to 35%. The sample consisted of peripheral blood. The receptors derive from an elderly woman with active or convalescent COVID-19. CDR3s include the opening cysteine and the closing phenylalanine or tryptophan. Fields, in order: clone size, J gene, CDR3 length, V gene, D gene, CDR3 protein, CDR3 DNA. D genes are given only for firm matches. Clone size is shown for a subset of rows, as once, few, many or a class of expanded clone.

abundance: NA; j_gene: TRBJ2-1; len: 16; v_gene: TRBV11-3; d_gene: TRBD2; CDR3aa: CASSLDAAGGNNEQFF; CDR3nt: TGTGCCAGCAGCTTAGATGCGGCGGGGGGGAACAATGAGCAGTTCTTC
abundance: NA; j_gene: TRBJ1-3; len: 16; v_gene: TRBV10-2; d_gene: NA; CDR3aa: CASRNSRGELGNTIYF; CDR3nt: TGCGCCAGCAGGAACAGTCGGGGGGAACTTGGAAACACCATATATTTT
abundance: once; j_gene: TRBJ2-4; len: 18; v_gene: TRBV9; d_gene: NA; CDR3aa: CASSVAGQGMGAKNIQYF; CDR3nt: TGTGCCAGCAGCGTAGCTGGTCAGGGGATGGGAGCCAAAAACATTCAGTACTTC
abundance: NA; j_gene: TRBJ2-1; len: 16; v_gene: TRBV5-5; d_gene: TRBD2; CDR3aa: CASSLPLAGAINEQFF; CDR3nt: TGTGCCAGCAGCTTGCCACTAGCGGGGGCTATCAATGAGCAGTTCTTC
abundance: NA; j_gene: TRBJ1-2; len: 13; v_gene: TRBV29-1; d_gene: TRBD1; CDR3aa: CSVASQGNYGYTF; CDR3nt: TGCAGCGTGGCTTCACAGGGGAACTATGGCTACACCTTC
abundance: NA; j_gene: TRBJ2-7; len: 11; v_gene: TRBV6-2/TRBV6-3; d_gene: NA; CDR3aa: CASSLGREQYF; CDR3nt: TGTGCCAGCAGTTTGGGGCGCGAGCAGTACTTC
abundance: NA; j_gene: TRBJ2-5; len: 15; v_gene: TRBV3-1/TRBV3-2; d_gene: NA; CDR3aa: CASSQVLGREETQYF; CDR3nt: TGTGCCAGCAGCCAAGTCTTGGGCAGGGAAGAGACCCAGTACTTC
abundance: NA; j_gene: TRBJ2-1; len: 13; v_gene: TRBV6-4; d_gene: NA; CDR3aa: CASSVGETSEQFF; CDR3nt: TGTGCCAGCAGTGTCGGGGAAACTAGTGAGCAGTTCTTC
abundance: NA; j_gene: TRBJ2-7; len: 14; v_gene: TRBV7-2; d_gene: NA; CDR3aa: CASSSRDSSYEQYF; CDR3nt: TGTGCCAGCAGCTCCCGGGACTCCTCCTACGAGCAGTACTTC
abundance: few; j_gene: TRBJ1-6; len: 15; v_gene: TRBV13; d_gene: NA; CDR3aa: CASSTQTGKNSPLHF; CDR3nt: TGTGCCAGCAGCACCCAAACAGGGAAGAATTCACCCCTCCACTTT
abundance: NA; j_gene: TRBJ2-7; len: 15; v_gene: TRBV27; d_gene: TRBD1; CDR3aa: CASSYGDRGRHEQYF; CDR3nt: TGTGCCAGCAGTTACGGGGACAGGGGGAGACACGAGCAGTACTTC
abundance: NA; j_gene: TRBJ2-5; len: 14; v_gene: TRBV3-1/TRBV3-2; d_gene: TRBD2; CDR3aa: CASSQARGGETQYF; CDR3nt: TGTGCCAGCAGCCAAGCGCGGGGAGGGGAGACCCAGTACTTC
abundance: NA; j_gene: TRBJ1-1; len: 15; v_gene: TRBV6-5; d_gene: NA; CDR3aa: CASSYGGQMNTEAFF; CDR3nt: TGTGCCAGCAGTTACGGGGGACAAATGAACACTGAAGCTTTCTTT
abundance: NA; j_gene: TRBJ1-2; len: 14; v_gene: TRBV6-5; d_gene: TRBD1; CDR3aa: CASSFDRGENGYTF; CDR3nt: TGTGCCAGCAGTTTTGACAGGGGAGAAAATGGCTACACCTTC
abundance: NA; j_gene: TRBJ2-7; len: 15; v_gene: TRBV7-6; d_gene: TRBD1; CDR3aa: CASSLGQGTFYEQYF; CDR3nt: TGTGCCAGCAGCTTAGGACAGGGTACTTTCTACGAGCAGTACTTC
abundance: NA; j_gene: TRBJ2-2; len: 12; v_gene: TRBV7-9; d_gene: NA; CDR3aa: CASSLGPGELFF; CDR3nt: TGTGCCAGCAGCTTAGGGCCCGGGGAGCTGTTTTTT
abundance: NA; j_gene: TRBJ1-4; len: 11; v_gene: TRBV21-1; d_gene: NA; CDR3aa: CASSGHEKLFF; CDR3nt: TGTGCCAGCAGCGGACACGAAAAACTGTTTTTT
abundance: NA; j_gene: TRBJ1-6; len: 16; v_gene: TRBV10-3; d_gene: TRBD1; CDR3aa: CAISDPQGAVISPLHF; CDR3nt: TGTGCCATCAGTGACCCACAGGGGGCGGTTATATCACCCCTCCACTTT
abundance: NA; j_gene: TRBJ1-1; len: 15; v_gene: TRBV19; d_gene: NA; CDR3aa: CASTALSSMNTEAFF; CDR3nt: TGTGCCAGTACAGCGCTTTCGAGTATGAACACTGAAGCTTTCTTT
abundance: NA; j_gene: TRBJ2-3; len: 15; v_gene: TRBV6-5; d_gene: TRBD1; CDR3aa: CASTPGQGVTDTQYF; CDR3nt: TGTGCCAGCACTCCAGGACAGGGGGTCACAGATACGCAGTATTTT
abundance: few; j_gene: TRBJ1-3; len: 11; v_gene: TRBV20-1; d_gene: NA; CDR3aa: CSASSGNTIYF; CDR3nt: TGCAGTGCCAGCTCTGGAAACACCATATATTTT
abundance: medium-sized; j_gene: TRBJ1-5; len: 14; v_gene: TRBV2; d_gene: TRBD1; CDR3aa: CASNGQGVRQPQHF; CDR3nt: TGTGCCAGCAACGGACAGGGGGTGAGACAGCCCCAGCATTTT
abundance: NA; j_gene: TRBJ2-3; len: 14; v_gene: TRBV11-2; d_gene: TRBD2; CDR3aa: CASSSGLAGDTQYF; CDR3nt: TGTGCCAGCAGCTCCGGACTAGCAGGGGATACGCAGTATTTT
abundance: NA; j_gene: TRBJ2-3; len: 14; v_gene: TRBV4-3; d_gene: NA; CDR3aa: CASSHTVFADTQYF; CDR3nt: TGCGCCAGCAGCCACACGGTATTCGCAGATACGCAGTATTTT
abundance: NA; j_gene: TRBJ1-2; len: 14; v_gene: TRBV11-2; d_gene: NA; CDR3aa: CASSSQVGGIGYTF; CDR3nt: TGTGCCAGCAGCTCACAGGTCGGGGGGATTGGCTACACCTTC
abundance: NA; j_gene: TRBJ1-2; len: 15; v_gene: TRBV6-5; d_gene: TRBD1; CDR3aa: CASSLGQGLGYGYTF; CDR3nt: TGTGCCAGCAGCTTAGGACAGGGCCTAGGCTATGGCTACACCTTC
abundance: NA; j_gene: TRBJ1-5; len: 13; v_gene: TRBV6-5; d_gene: NA; CDR3aa: CASSSDSWRPQHF; CDR3nt: TGTGCCAGCAGTTCGGACAGTTGGCGGCCCCAGCATTTT
abundance: NA; j_gene: TRBJ1-2; len: 14; v_gene: TRBV18; d_gene: NA; CDR3aa: CASSGNQGNYGYTF; CDR3nt: TGTGCCAGCTCGGGGAATCAGGGGAACTATGGCTACACCTTC
abundance: NA; j_gene: TRBJ2-3; len: 16; v_gene: TRBV15; d_gene: TRBD2; CDR3aa: CATSRDRGGGTDTQYF; CDR3nt: TGTGCCACCAGCAGAGATCGGGGCGGGGGAACAGATACGCAGTATTTT